This T cell receptor beta chain comes out of a study of T cells in Graves' hyperthyroidism and ophthalmopathy. Study-level results: Most thyroid clonotypes that were expanded above 0.001 also turned up in blood.

Amplification of TCR beta CDR3 regions used RNA as the template. Initially, a first-round RT-PCR of the TCR CDR3 employed the HTBI primer set. Each CDR3 protein gets one entry after TCRdb re-called the multiplex PCR reads with MiXCR. This repertoire shows about 200,000 distinct CDR3 sequences, roughly 15% found once; its top ten account for under 65%. The sample holds a few counts of this clonotype. Its antigen is currently unknown. The clonotype originates from a man aged 50 or older with Graves' hyperthyroidism. The specimen was blood.

For the CDR3, the DNA is TGTGCCAGCAGCCGAGGGGGGACTGGAAGTGAGCAGTTCTTC. Translating gives CASSRGGTGSEQFF. The rearrangement uses TRBV7-3 and TRBJ2-1; D is tentatively TRBD1 or TRBD2 (6 bases each). Germline CDR1 and CDR2: SGHTA and FQGTGA. The length of the CDR3 is 14 residues. Trimming cost V 5 bases and J 9 bases, with 17 bases left between them.